Presented here are 11 T cell receptor beta chains from one specimen sequenced in a study of blood T cells in healthy people across ages (dated by TCRdb to the mid-2010s). Library prep was done by 5' RACE. TCRdb lists the instrument as Illumina HiSeq 2500. A second PCR of about 6 to 11 cycles was run with a J-beta primer mix and a sample-barcoded 5' primer. TCRdb reprocessed the public reads (quality trimming at Q25 with fastp, clone calling with MiXCR) and kept in-frame beta chains. Entries are consolidated by CDR3 protein sequence, retaining the most common genes and DNA. A total of about 1.8 million distinct CDR3 sequences appear in this sample, roughly 49% of them only once. The ten largest account for 2.1% of the sample. The sample taken for sequencing was blood. These receptor sequences come from a woman aged 40 to 50 in good health.

This chain connects TRBV5-1 to TRBJ1-1; D remains unclear. V dropped 4 bases and J dropped 1 base, with 11 bases sitting between them. Per the germline V gene, CDR1 is SGHRS and CDR2 is YFSETQ. The length of the CDR3 is 14 residues. The CDR3: CASSPNPANTEAFF. CDR3 nucleotide sequence: TGCGCCAGCAGCCCAAATCCAGCGAACACTGAAGCTTTCTTT.

This clonotype was observed many times. The CDR3 nucleotides are TGCGCCAGCAGCCAAGAACTAGTTCAAGAGACCCAGTACTTC. Its protein is CASSQELVQETQYF. The J gene is TRBJ2-5, the V gene TRBV4-1; possible D gene TRBD2, 5 bases. The ends were cut back, 0 bases at V and 2 bases at J, with 7 bases in the middle. Germline-derived CDR1 and CDR2 are MGHRA and YSYEKL. The CDR3 is made up of 14 amino acids.

This clonotype was detected a few times. V gene TRBV6-5 combines with J gene TRBJ2-5; 9 bases are a match to TRBD1. CDR1 and CDR2 (germline): MNHEY, SVGAGI. The CDR3 has 15 amino acids. J was trimmed by 1 base and V by 5 bases; bases with no gene match: 5. The CDR3 DNA reads as TGTGCCAGCAGTGATATGGACAGGGGCCAAGAGACCCAGTACTTC. Amino acid sequence: CASSDMDRGQETQYF.

V and J are TRBV5-6 and TRBJ2-1; the D gene is possibly TRBD2 (5 bases). Germline V CDR1 and CDR2: SGHDT, YYEEEE. The CDR3 is 14 amino acids. Between the trimmed V and J ends, which lost 4 bases and 8 bases, there was a span of 16 bases. The CDR3 DNA sequence: TGTGCCAGCAGCCCATCCGGGGTAGCCGATGAGCAGTTCTTC. This gives the protein CASSPSGVADEQFF.

The rearrangement links TRBV7-8 to TRBJ2-1, with D possibly being TRBD2 (6 bases). This CDR3 contains 16 residues. Trimming stripped 5 bases from V and 6 bases from J, with 20 bases between. CDR1 SGHVS and CDR2 FQNEAQ come from the germline V gene. In DNA form, the CDR3 reads TGTGCCAGCAGCCGGGGAGGTTCTTCCGTGGGCAATGAGCAGTTCTTC. As protein: CASSRGGSSVGNEQFF.

This chain joins TRBV4-3 and TRBJ1-4; D is uncertain. V shed 0 bases and J shed 0 bases, with 20 bases lying between them. The CDR3 extends over 20 amino acids. From germline, CDR1 is LGHNA and CDR2 YSLEER. The CDR3 spells CASSQDFLGALTATNEKLFF. CDR3 nucleotide sequence: TGCGCCAGCAGCCAAGATTTTTTAGGAGCCCTAACAGCAACTAATGAAAAACTGTTTTTT.

Concerning this clonotype: Mismatch with germline at one junction end may stem from a read error. The chain combines TRBV5-1 with TRBJ2-1; 12 bases fit TRBD2. The CDR3 runs to 15 residues. CDR1 is SGHRS and CDR2 is YFSETQ in the germline V gene. The CDR3 bases are TGTGCCAGCAGTTTAACTAGCGGGGGGAGGAATGAGCAGTTCTTC. Protein sequence: CASSLTSGGRNEQFF.

The chain recombines TRBV20-1 with TRBJ2-4; possible D gene TRBD2, 5 bases. TRBJ2-7 matches the DNA end more closely, so the J call is doubtful. The CDR3 spans 13 residues. Germline V gene lookup returns CDR1 DFQATT and CDR2 SNEGSKA (reference sequence). CDR3 protein: CSARVASTYEQYF. The CDR3 nucleotides are TGCAGTGCTAGAGTAGCTAGCACGTACGAGCAGTACTTC.

The J gene is TRBJ1-2, the V gene TRBV14; 8 bases map to TRBD1. This CDR3 has 15 amino acids. Trimming took 4 bases from V and 0 from J; bases not matched to a gene: 4. Germline V lookup: CDR1 SGHDN, CDR2 FVKESK. The CDR3 sequence is CASSRETGANYGYTF. The CDR3 nucleotides read TGTGCCAGCAGCCGGGAGACAGGGGCTAACTATGGCTACACCTTC.

The chain employs TRBV28 and TRBJ2-7, with 12 bases aligning to TRBD2. Germline V gene data show CDR1 as MDHEN and CDR2 as SYDVKM. The trim removed 2 bases at V and 3 bases at J, leaving 5 bases unmatched. CDR3 size: 16 residues. The CDR3 reads CASSLPLAGGLYEQYF. The CDR3 nucleotides are TGTGCCAGCAGTTTACCCCTAGCGGGGGGGCTCTACGAGCAGTACTTC. Full variable domain (outside the CDR3, taken from reference TRBV28 and TRBJ2-7): DVKVTQSSRYLVKRTGEKVFLECVQDMDHENMFWYRQDPGLGLRLIYFSYDVKMKEKGDIPEGYSVSREKKERFSLILESASTNQTSMYLCASSLPLAGGLYEQYFGPGTRLTVT.

This chain uses TRBV28 with TRBJ2-5; tentatively, D is TRBD1 or TRBD2 (6 bases each). CDR1 and CDR2 (germline): MDHEN, SYDVKM. Trimming shortened V by 8 bases and J by 5 bases, and 18 bases separated the two germline ends. The length of the CDR3 is 14 residues. In DNA form, the CDR3 reads TGTGCCAGCGGGCTTGAGGGGGGTGGGGAGACCCAGTACTTC. Its protein is CASGLEGGGETQYF. Full variable domain (outside the CDR3, taken from reference TRBV28 and TRBJ2-5): DVKVTQSSRYLVKRTGEKVFLECVQDMDHENMFWYRQDPGLGLRLIYFSYDVKMKEKGDIPEGYSVSREKKERFSLILESASTNQTSMYLCASGLEGGGETQYFGPGTRLLVL.